This T cell receptor (beta chain) was observed in a study of OX40 agonist ivuxolimab in advanced cancers. Only in-frame clones appear in the TCRdb table, and some are missing; sequencing was by immunoSEQ multiplex PCR. The profile shows some 96,000 clones, around 90% of them singletons. The CDR3 totals 14 residues. Germline CDR1 LNHDA, CDR2 SQIVND (reference sequence). V lost 7 bases, J lost 1 base, and 11 bases lay in between. Study results and limitations: The study found that CD8+ T cells averaged more expanded clones than CD4+.

With regard to this clone: The antigen is undetermined.

This sequence originates from an adult with an advanced solid tumor such as melanoma, head and neck, liver or kidney cancer. Sample: CD4+ or CD8+ T cells sorted from blood, taken in a trial of the OX40 agonist ivuxolimab. The chain links TRBV19 to TRBJ2-1, with D perhaps TRBD1 (6 bases). CDR3 amino acids: CASTNRGSYNEQFF. The CDR3 nucleotides read TGTGCCAGTACCAATAGGGGGTCCTACAATGAGCAGTTCTTC.